Reported below is one T cell receptor beta chain. The antigen is unknown. The CDR3 covers 15 residues. CDR1 is SGHTA, CDR2 FQGNSA, per germline. V was cut by 2 bases and J by 1 base, with 8 bases left in between. The data stem from a study of T cell clonotyping in hematopoietic cell transplantation. Notes on the study in general: No sorting was done, leaving CD4 and CD8 contributions mixed. Graft donor and pretransplant recipient Inverse Simpson Index values predicted broader posttransplant TCR diversity.

The method was immunoSEQ multiplex PCR; TCRdb's version includes in-frame clones alone and lacks a portion of them. The sample consists of approximately 75,000 clones, 94% of them appearing once. The sequenced material came from peripheral blood mononuclear cells. The chain recombines TRBV7-2 with TRBJ2-2; D call uncertain. The clonotype originates from a man aged 50-59 years in good health. Some clones in this sample may be carry-over from other donors' samples. The CDR3 region is CASSLQSLNTGELFF. The CDR3 DNA is TGTGCCAGCAGCTTACAAAGTCTGAACACCGGGGAGCTGTTTTTT.